The clone carrying this T cell receptor beta chain showed up many times. As yet, its antigen is unknown. The sample belongs to a study of CD8 T cells in ankylosing spondylitis. Whole-study results and caveats: Within ankylosing spondylitis blood, a TCR beta motif made up of seven to nine highly homologous variants appeared to be characteristic. Disease-associated clones were CD8+ and fairly uncommon in peripheral blood. Earlier work had already found some motif variants in reactive arthritis synovial fluid and blood. Clones linked to disease were reported to show significant enrichment in matched ankylosing spondylitis synovial fluid.

V shed 2 bases and J shed 5 bases, with 15 bases lying between them. CDR1 is DFQATT, CDR2 SNEGSKA, per germline (reference sequence). This CDR3 is 15 amino acids long. Molecular-barcoded quantitative 5'-RACE produced these TCR beta libraries. One entry per CDR3 protein results from TCRdb running MiXCR on the 5' RACE reads. The sample contains more than 400,000 distinct CDR3 sequences, about 5.2% of which appear only once. The sequenced material came from blood, either unsorted or a sorted T cell fraction (not recorded which). V usage is TRBV20-1 and J usage is TRBJ1-4; a weak D match, TRBD1 (5 bases). This TCR came from a male donor with ankylosing spondylitis. CDR3 coding DNA: TGCAGTGCTAGATCCGCAGGGTTTGGAAATGAAAAACTGTTTTTT. This sequence encodes CSARSAGFGNEKLFF.